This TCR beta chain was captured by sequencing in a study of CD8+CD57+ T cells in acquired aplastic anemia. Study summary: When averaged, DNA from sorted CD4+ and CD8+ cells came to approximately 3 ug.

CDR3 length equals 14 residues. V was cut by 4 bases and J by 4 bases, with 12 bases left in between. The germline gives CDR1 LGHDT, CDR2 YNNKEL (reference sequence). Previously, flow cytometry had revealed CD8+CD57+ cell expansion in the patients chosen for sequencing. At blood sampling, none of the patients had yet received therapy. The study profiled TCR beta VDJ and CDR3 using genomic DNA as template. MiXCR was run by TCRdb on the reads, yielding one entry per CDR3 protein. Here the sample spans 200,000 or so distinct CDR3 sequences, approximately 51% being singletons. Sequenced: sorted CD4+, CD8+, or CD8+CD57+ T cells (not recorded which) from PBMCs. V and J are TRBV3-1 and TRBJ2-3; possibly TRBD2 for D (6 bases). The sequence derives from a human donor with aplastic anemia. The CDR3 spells CASSPWGVPDTQYF. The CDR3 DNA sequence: TGTGCCAGCAGCCCCTGGGGGGTACCAGATACGCAGTATTTT.